The clone carrying this T cell receptor beta chain was found many times. This sample was taken from a study of prognosis after radiotherapy for stage I lung cancer. This CDR3 comprises 15 residues. Germline CDR1 DFQATT, CDR2 SNEGSKA (reference sequence). The V end was cut by 1 base, the J end by 6 bases, with 18 bases between. TCR beta CDR3 amplification from genomic DNA was performed by two-round multiplex PCR. Gene-specific primers for each TRBV and TRBJ gene drove first-round PCR. TCRdb redid the calling of the multiplex PCR reads with MiXCR, one entry per CDR3 protein. The top ten clones hold 15% to 17% of a sample with approximately 28,000 distinct CDR3 sequences, 42% of them seen once.

This chain uses TRBV20-1 with TRBJ1-2; D is possibly TRBD1 (5 bases). The sequencing used PBMCs, collected before or after stereotactic body radiation therapy (not recorded which). The receptor comes from a donor older than 45 with non-small cell lung cancer. The CDR3 DNA sequence: TGCAGTGCTAGAGCGGTCAATACCCCGGGGCATGGCTACACCTTC. Translation: CSARAVNTPGHGYTF.